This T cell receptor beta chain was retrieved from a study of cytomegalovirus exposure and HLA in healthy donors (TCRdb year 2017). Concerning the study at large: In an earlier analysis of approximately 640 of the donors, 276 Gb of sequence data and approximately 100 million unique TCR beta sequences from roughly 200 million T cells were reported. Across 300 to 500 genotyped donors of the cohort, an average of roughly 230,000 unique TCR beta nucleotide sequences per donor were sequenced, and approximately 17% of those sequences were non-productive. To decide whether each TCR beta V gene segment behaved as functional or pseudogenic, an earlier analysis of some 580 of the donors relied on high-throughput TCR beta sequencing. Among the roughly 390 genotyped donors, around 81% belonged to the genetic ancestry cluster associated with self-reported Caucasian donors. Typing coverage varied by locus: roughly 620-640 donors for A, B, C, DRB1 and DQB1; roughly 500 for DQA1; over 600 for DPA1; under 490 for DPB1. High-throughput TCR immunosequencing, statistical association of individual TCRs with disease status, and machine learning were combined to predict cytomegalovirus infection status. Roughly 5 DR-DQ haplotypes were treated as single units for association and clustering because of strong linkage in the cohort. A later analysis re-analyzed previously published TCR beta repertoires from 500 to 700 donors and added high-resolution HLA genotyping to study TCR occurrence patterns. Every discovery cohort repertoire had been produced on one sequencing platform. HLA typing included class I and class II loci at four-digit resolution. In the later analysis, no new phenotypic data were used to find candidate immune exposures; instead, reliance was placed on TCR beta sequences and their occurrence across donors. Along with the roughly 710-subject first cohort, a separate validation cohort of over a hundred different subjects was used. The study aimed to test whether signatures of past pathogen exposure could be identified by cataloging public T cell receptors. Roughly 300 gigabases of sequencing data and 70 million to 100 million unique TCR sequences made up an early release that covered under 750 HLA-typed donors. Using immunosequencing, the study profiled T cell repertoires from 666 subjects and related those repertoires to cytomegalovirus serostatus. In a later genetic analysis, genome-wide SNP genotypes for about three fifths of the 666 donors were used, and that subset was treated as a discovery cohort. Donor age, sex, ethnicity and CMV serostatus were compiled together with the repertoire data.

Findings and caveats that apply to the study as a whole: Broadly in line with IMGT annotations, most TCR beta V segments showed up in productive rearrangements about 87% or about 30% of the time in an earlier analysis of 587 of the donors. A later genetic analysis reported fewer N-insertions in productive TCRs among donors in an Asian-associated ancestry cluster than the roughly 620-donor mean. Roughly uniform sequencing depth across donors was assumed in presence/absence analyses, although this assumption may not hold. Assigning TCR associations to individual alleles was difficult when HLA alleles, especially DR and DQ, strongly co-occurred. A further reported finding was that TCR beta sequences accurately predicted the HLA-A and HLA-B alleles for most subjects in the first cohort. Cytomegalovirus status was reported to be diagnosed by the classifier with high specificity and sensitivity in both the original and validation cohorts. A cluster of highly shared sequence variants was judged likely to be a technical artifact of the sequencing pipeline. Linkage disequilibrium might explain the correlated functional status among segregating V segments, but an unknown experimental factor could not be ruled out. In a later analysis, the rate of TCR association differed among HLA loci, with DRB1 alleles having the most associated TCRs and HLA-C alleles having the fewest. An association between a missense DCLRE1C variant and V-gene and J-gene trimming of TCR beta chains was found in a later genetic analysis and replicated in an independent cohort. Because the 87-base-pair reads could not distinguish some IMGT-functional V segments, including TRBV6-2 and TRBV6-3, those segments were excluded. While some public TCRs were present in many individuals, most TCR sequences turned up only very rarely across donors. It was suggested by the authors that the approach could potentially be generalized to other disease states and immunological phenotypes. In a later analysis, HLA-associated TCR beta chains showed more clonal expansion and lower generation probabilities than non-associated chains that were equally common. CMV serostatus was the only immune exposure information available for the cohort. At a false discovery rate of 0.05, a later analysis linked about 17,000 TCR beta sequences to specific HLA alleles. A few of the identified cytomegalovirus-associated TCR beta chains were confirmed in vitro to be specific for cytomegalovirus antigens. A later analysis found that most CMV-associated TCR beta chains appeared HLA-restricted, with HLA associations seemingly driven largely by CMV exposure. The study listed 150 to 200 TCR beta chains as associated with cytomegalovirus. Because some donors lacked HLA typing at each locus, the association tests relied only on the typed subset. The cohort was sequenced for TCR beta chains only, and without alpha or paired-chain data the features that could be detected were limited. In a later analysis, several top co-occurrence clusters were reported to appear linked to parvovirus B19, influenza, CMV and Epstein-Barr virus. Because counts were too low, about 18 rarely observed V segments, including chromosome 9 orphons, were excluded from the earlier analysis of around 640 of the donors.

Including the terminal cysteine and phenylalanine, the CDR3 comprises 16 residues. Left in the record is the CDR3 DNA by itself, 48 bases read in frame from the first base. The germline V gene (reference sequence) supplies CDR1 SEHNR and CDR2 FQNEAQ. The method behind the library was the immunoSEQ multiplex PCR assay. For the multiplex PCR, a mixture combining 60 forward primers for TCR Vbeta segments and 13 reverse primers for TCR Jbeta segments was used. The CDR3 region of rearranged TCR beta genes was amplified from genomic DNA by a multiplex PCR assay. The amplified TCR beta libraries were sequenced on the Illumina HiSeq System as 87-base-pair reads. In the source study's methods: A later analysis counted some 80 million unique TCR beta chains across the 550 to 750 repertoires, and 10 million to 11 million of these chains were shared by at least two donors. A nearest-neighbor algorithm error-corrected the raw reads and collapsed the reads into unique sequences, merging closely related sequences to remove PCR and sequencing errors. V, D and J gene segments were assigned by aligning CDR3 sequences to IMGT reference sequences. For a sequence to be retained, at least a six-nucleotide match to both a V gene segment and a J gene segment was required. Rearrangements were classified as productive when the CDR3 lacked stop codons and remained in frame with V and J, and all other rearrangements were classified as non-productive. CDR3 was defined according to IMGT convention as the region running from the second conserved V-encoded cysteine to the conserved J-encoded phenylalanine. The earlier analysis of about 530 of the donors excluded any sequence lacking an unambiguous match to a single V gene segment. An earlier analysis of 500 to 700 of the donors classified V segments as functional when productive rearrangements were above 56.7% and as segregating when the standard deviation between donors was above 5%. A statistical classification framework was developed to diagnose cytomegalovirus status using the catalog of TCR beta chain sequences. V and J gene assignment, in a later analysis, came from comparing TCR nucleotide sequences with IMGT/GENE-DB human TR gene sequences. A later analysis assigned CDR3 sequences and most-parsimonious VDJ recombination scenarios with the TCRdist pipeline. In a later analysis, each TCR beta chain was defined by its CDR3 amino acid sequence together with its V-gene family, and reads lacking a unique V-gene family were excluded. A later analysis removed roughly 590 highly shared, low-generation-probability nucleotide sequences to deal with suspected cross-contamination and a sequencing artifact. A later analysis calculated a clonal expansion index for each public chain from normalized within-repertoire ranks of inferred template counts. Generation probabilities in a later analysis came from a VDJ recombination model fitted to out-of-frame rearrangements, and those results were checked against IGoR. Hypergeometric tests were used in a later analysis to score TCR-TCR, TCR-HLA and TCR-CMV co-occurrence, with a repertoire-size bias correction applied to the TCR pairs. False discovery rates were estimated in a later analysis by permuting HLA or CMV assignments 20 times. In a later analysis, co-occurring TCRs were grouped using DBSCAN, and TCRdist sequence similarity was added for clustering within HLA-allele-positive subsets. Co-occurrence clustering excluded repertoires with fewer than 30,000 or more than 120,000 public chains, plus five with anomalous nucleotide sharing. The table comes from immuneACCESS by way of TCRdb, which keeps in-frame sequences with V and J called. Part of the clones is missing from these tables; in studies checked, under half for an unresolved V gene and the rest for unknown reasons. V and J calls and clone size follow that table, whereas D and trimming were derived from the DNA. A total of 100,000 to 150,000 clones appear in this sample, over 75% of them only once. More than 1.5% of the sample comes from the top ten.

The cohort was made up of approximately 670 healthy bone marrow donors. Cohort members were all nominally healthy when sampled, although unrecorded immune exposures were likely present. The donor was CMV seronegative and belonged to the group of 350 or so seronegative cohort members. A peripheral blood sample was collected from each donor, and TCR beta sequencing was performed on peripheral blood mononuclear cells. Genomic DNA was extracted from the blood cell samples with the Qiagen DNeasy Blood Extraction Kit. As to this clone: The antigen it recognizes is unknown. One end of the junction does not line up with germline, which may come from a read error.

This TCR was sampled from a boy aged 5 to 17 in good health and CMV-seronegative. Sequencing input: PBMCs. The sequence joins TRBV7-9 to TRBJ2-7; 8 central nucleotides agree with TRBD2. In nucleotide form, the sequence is TGTTCCAGCAGCAGAAGGACCCCGGGGGGGTCGGGCGAGCAGTACTTC. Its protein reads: CSSSRRTPGGSGEQYF.